The 8 T cell receptor beta chains presented below share a single source sample, sequenced in a study of T-cell reconstitution after alpha-beta-depleted transplantation in children (dated by TCRdb to the mid-2010s). What this sample's treatment or condition label stands for: allogeneic hematopoietic cell transplantation with graft depleted of TCRalphabeta T cells and CD19 B cells. To prepare the library, PCR was applied. The instrument was an Illumina HiSeq 2500. TCR library preparation used molecular barcoding, with unique molecular identifiers applied to normalize quantification of the TCRbeta repertoire. In-frame beta chains were kept once TCRdb had trimmed the public reads at Q25 with fastp and called clones with MiXCR. One record per CDR3 amino acid sequence lists the most common genes and DNA. The sample contains 480,000 or so distinct CDR3 sequences, roughly 10% of them found a single time. The ten top clones hold roughly 2% of the sample.

Specimen: PBMCs, collected before TCRalphabeta/CD19-depleted stem cell transplant. Source of these receptors: a child aged 2 to 10 with inherited bone marrow failure, due to receive a stem cell transplant.

This clonotype was recorded many times. The chain uses TRBV5-6 and TRBJ2-7; weak D call: TRBD2 (6 bases). The CDR3 covers 14 residues. The germline CDR1 and CDR2 sequences are SGHDT and YYEEEE. Trimming stripped 4 bases from V and 6 bases from J, with 17 bases between. The CDR3 is CASSGPGPGGEQYF. The CDR3 coding sequence is TGTGCCAGCAGCGGACCGGGCCCCGGGGGCGAGCAGTACTTC. The complete variable domain, with remaining parts taken from reference TRBV5-6 and TRBJ2-7, reads DAGVTQSPTHLIKTRGQQVTLRCSPKSGHDTVSWYQQALGQGPQFIFQYYEEEERQRGNFPDRFSGHQFPNYSSELNVNALLLGDSALYLCASSGPGPGGEQYFGPGTRLTVT.

Ten or more counts support this clonotype. The chain couples TRBV6-2 or TRBV6-3 to TRBJ2-4; D possibly uses TRBD1 or TRBD2 (5 bases each). CDR1 is MNHEY, CDR2 SVGEGT, per germline. V lost 10 bases and J 7 bases, leaving 17 bases between the germline ends. CDR3 length equals 13 residues. CDR3 residues: CATKGTLRNIQYF. The CDR3 coding sequence is TGTGCCACGAAAGGGACGTTACGGAACATTCAGTACTTC.

This clonotype was counted at least ten times. The chain uses TRBV20-1 and TRBJ1-5, with D perhaps matching TRBD1 (6 bases). The CDR3 has 14 amino acids. V shed 0 bases and J shed 6 bases, with 12 bases lying between them. Germline CDR1 DFQATT, CDR2 SNEGSKA (reference sequence). Written as DNA, the CDR3 is TGCAGTGCTAGAGAGCAGGGGCCCGGTCAGCCCCAGCATTTT. As protein: CSAREQGPGQPQHF.

This clonotype was seen ten or more times. The rearrangement uses TRBV4-2 and TRBJ2-3; weak D call: TRBD1 (6 bases). The germline CDR1 and CDR2 sequences are LGHNA and YNFKEQ. This CDR3 is built from 16 residues. Trimming took 0 bases from V and 2 from J, leaving 12 bases between them. CDR3 residues: CASSQDVRTVTDTQYF. CDR3 DNA: TGTGCCAGCAGCCAAGATGTTCGGACAGTCACAGATACGCAGTATTTT.

In this sample, this clonotype turned up many times. The chain combines TRBV2 with TRBJ2-4; possible D gene TRBD2, 6 bases. V was cut by 6 bases and J by 5 bases, with 17 bases left in between. The CDR3 is 15 amino acids. From germline, CDR1 is SNHLY and CDR2 FYNNEI. CDR3 DNA sequence: TGTGCCAGCAGCTCACCGACTAGGGAGGAAAACATTCAGTACTTC. Translation gives CASSSPTREENIQYF.

This clonotype has a count of ten or more. This chain joins TRBV3-1 and TRBJ2-1; D not resolved. Germline values: CDR1 LGHDT, CDR2 YNNKEL (reference sequence). The CDR3 covers 12 residues. The V end lost 0 bases, the J end lost 10 bases, and 7 bases lay between the germline ends. CDR3 residues: CASSQDASEQFF. In nucleotides, the CDR3 is TGTGCCAGCAGCCAAGATGCCTCAGAGCAGTTCTTC.

This clonotype was counted many times. The gene calls are TRBV7-8 and TRBJ2-7, with D uncertain. The CDR3 is made up of 11 amino acids. The germline CDR1 and CDR2 sequences are SGHVS and FQNEAQ. The V gene lost 5 bases and the J gene lost 6 bases, with 8 bases spanning the gap. The CDR3: CASSENSEQYF. In DNA form, the CDR3 reads TGTGCCAGCAGCGAGAATAGCGAGCAGTACTTC. The complete variable domain, with remaining parts taken from reference TRBV7-8 and TRBJ2-7, reads GAGVSQSPRYKVAKRGQDVALRCDPISGHVSLFWYQQALGQGPEFLTYFQNEAQLDKSGLPSDRFFAERPEGSVSTLKIQRTQQEDSAVYLCASSENSEQYFGPGTRLTVT.

This clonotype was detected many times. The chain couples TRBV20-1 to TRBJ2-5; 15 nucleotides agree with TRBD2. The J segment lost 4 bases and the V segment lost 6 bases, leaving 15 bases of the junction unmatched. The CDR3 sequence is 18 residues long. The V gene's germline CDR1 is DFQATT and CDR2 SNEGSKA (reference sequence). The CDR3 nucleotides are TGCAGTGCCGGACTTCCGTCGAGGACTAGCGGGAGGGGAGAGACCCAGTACTTC. This codes for CSAGLPSRTSGRGETQYF.